This record concerns one TCR beta chain sequence. Which antigen it targets is not known. Nothing much larger sits one base from this clone, and base qualities are not available. These data originate in a study of CD8 T cells in Susac syndrome (dated by TCRdb to between 2018 and 2021). Background on the whole study: Repertoire sequencing was used to test whether CD8+ T cell activation and differentiation in Susac syndrome was antigen driven. Overall study outcomes, separate from this receptor: The study acknowledged that relatively few individuals were included in the TCR sequencing and HLA analysis.

RNA was extracted using the RNeasy kit, and roughly 0.5 to 1 microgram was reverse transcribed with random hexamers. The immunoSEQ multiplex PCR assay, covering 54 Vbeta and 13 Jbeta segments, was used to amplify TCR beta CDR3 regions. Bias from PCR amplification was corrected by using a synthetic template baseline for primer optimization and for computational correction. Processing in the source paper ran as follows. Reads were annotated to V, D and J genes according to IMGT and were analyzed with immunoSEQ Analyzer, with only productive sequences retained. Clonality was calculated as one minus the Shannon entropy normalized by log2 of the number of productive unique sequences. Public and private clones were assessed among the 100 most prevalent clones of each patient and control. Clones were defined as Susac-specific when absent from the healthy and MS cohorts, from about 1,100 published viral clones and from other ImmuneACCESS disease sequences. Clones were called with MiXCR by TCRdb after fastp trimmed the public reads at Q25, and only in-frame beta chains were retained. One record per CDR3 amino acid sequence lists the most common genes and DNA. These V and J calls are TCRdb output, not the study's own analysis. This sample is represented by about 120,000 distinct CDR3 sequences; about nine tenths of them were singletons. The ten top clones hold 0.13% to 0.15% of the sample.

Peripheral blood CD8+ and CD4+ T cells from healthy donors, Susac syndrome patients and multiple sclerosis patients were profiled using high-throughput TCR beta sequencing. Healthy donors were included as age- and sex-matched controls. Bulk CD8+ and CD4+ T cells were purified by magnetic negative isolation, while CD8+ TEMRA cells were enriched using FACS. Blood was drawn into EDTA tubes, processed within 24 hours, and PBMCs were isolated by density gradient centrifugation. PBMCs intended for TCR sequencing were frozen in liquid nitrogen and were later thawed in a 37 degrees C water bath. The sorted or isolated CD4+, CD8+ and CD8+ TEMRA cells had a purity of 90% or higher. Counted from cysteine to phenylalanine, this CDR3 has 14 amino acids. The entry retains the CDR3 DNA only, 42 bases that are in frame from base 1. In the germline V gene (reference sequence), CDR1 corresponds to DFQATT and CDR2 to SNEGSKA. Germline trimming amounts to 0 bases on V and 4 bases on J, with 3 as the count of junction bases outside the gene matches.

The rearrangement joined TRBV20-1 to TRBJ1-5; 7 central nucleotides agree with TRBD1. The material sequenced was CD4+ T cells from PBMCs. The TCR sequence derives from a human donor in good health. The CDR3 loop reads CSARDEDRNQPQHF. The nucleotides read TGCAGTGCTAGAGACGAGGACAGGAATCAGCCCCAGCATTTT.